This T cell receptor (beta chain) was captured in a study of T cell responses to AZD1222 COVID-19 vaccine. Deletions cut 4 bases from V and 6 bases from J, with 19 bases between. CDR1 SGHRS and CDR2 YFSETQ come from the germline V gene. This CDR3 is 16 amino acids long. Study findings and constraints: AZD1222 recipients seropositive at baseline numbered only six or seven. In all cases, repertoires were sampled only after the peak T cell response.

Profiling relied on immunoSEQ multiplex PCR, and the TCRdb table lists in-frame clones only, not all of them. The table includes roughly 100,000 clones, approximately 90% detected once. On this clone itself: Its cognate antigen is unknown.

This TCR was recovered from an adult in good health. The sample in question was peripheral blood, obtained on day 0 of AZD1222 vaccination. V is TRBV5-1 and J is TRBJ2-2, with D uncertain. CDR3 amino acids: CASSPWTDSRSGELFF. CDR3 DNA sequence: TGCGCCAGCAGCCCATGGACGGATTCCCGGTCCGGGGAGCTGTTTTTT.